This T cell receptor (beta chain) was obtained from a study of breast tumors, draining lymph nodes, adjacent tissues. Study findings and constraints: Tumor T cell lymph node origin was a supported hypothesis, not proven. The data were judged consistent with most tumor T cells coming from lymph node and expanding in tumor.

A single record per CDR3 protein comes from TCRdb applying MiXCR to the multiplex PCR reads. The data hold about 230,000 distinct CDR3 sequences, with roughly 32% observed a single time. Axillary draining lymph nodes of breast cancer patients supplied the node samples. As regards this clonotype: Its antigen remains unknown. This may stem from a read error, because a much larger clone lies one nucleotide away. This likely comes from a read error, as the CDR3 has no conserved phenylalanine or tryptophan at its end.

Trimming shortened V by 1 base and J by 3 bases, and 5 bases separated the two germline ends. CDR1 is SGHNT and CDR2 is YYREEE in the germline V gene (reference sequence). The length of the CDR3 is 13 residues. The chain combines TRBV5-4 with TRBJ2-1; D call uncertain. This clonotype was sampled from a female donor with breast cancer. Some clones in this sample may be carry-over from other donors' samples. The source material was axillary lymph node tissue. Here the CDR3 DNA reads TGTGCCAGCAGCTTGAACAACTACAATGAGCAGTTCTGC. It specifies CASSLNNYNEQFC.